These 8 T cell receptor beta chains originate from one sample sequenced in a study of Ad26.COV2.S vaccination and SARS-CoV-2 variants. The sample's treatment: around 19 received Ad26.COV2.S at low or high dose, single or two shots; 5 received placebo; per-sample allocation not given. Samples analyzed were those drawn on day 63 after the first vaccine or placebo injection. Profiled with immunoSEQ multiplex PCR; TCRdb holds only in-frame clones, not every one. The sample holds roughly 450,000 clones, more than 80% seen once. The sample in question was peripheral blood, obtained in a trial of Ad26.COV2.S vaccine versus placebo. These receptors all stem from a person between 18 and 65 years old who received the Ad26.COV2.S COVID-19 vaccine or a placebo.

CDR3 amino acids: CASSYSSIGTYREVNTGELFF. For the CDR3, the DNA is TGTGCCAGCAGTTACTCGAGTATAGGAACTTACAGGGAGGTAAACACCGGGGAGCTGTTTTTT. This rearrangement joins TRBV6-2 or TRBV6-3 to TRBJ2-2; D is perhaps TRBD1 or TRBD2 (6 bases each). Trimming stripped 0 bases from V and 2 bases from J, with 25 bases between. The CDR3 runs 21 residues. CDR1 is MNHEY and CDR2 is SVGEGT in the germline V gene.

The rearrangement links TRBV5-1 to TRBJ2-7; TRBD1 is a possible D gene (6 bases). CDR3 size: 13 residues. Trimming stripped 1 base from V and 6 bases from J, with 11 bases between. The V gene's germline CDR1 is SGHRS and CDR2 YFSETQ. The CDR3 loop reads CASSLIEQGEQYF. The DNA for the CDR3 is TGCGCCAGCAGCTTGATAGAACAGGGCGAGCAGTACTTC.

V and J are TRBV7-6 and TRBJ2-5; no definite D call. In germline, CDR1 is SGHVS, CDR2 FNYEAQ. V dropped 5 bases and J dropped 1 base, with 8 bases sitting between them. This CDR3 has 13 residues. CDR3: CASSRLTQETQYF. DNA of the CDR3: TGTGCCAGCAGCAGGTTAACCCAAGAGACCCAGTACTTC.

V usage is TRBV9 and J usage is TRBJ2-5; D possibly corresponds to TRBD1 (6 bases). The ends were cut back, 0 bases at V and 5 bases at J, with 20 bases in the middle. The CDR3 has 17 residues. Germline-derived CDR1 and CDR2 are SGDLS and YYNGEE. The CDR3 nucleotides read TGTGCCAGCAGCGTAGGAATACAGGGAAAGTATGGGGAGACCCAGTACTTC. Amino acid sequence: CASSVGIQGKYGETQYF.

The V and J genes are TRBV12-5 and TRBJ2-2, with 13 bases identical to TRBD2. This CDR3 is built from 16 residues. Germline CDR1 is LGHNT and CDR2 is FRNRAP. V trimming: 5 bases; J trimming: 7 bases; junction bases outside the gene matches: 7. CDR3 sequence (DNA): TGTGCTAGTGGTCCCTGGACTAGCGGGAGAGACGGGGAGCTGTTTTTT. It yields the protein CASGPWTSGRDGELFF. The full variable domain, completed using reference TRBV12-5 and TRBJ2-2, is DARVTQTPRHKVTEMGQEVTMRCQPILGHNTVFWYRQTMMQGLELLAYFRNRAPLDDSGMPKDRFSAEMPDATLATLKIQPSEPRDSAVYFCASGPWTSGRDGELFFGEGSRLTVL.

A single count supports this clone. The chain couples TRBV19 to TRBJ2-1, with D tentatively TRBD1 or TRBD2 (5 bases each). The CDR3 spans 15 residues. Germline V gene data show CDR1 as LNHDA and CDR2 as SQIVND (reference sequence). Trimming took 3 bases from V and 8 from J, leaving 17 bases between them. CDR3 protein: CASSILPGDPYEQFF. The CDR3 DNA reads TGTGCCAGTAGTATTTTGCCCGGGGACCCCTATGAGCAGTTCTTC.

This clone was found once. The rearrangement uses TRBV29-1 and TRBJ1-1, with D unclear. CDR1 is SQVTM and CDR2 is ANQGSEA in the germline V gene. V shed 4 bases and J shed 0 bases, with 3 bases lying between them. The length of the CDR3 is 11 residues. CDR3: CSVAVNTEAFF. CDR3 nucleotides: TGCAGCGTTGCCGTGAACACTGAAGCTTTCTTT.

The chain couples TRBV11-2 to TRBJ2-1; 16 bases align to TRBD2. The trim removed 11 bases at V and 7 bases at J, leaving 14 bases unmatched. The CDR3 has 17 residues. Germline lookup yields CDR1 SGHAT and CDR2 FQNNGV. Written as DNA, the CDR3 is TGTGCCTCTACTCCCGGGACTAGCGGGAGGGCCTTTAATGAGCAGTTCTTC. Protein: CASTPGTSGRAFNEQFF.